This entry lists 16 T cell receptor beta chains sequenced from one sample in a study of shared clonotypes between healthy human individuals. Naive CD8 cells, CD45RO-negative and positively selected for CCR7, excluded terminally differentiated effector memory CD45RA+ cells. Here immunoSEQ multiplex PCR was the method, and the copy in TCRdb shows in-frame clones only, minus some. The data contain roughly 1,800,000 clones, around 96% of them singletons. Sequencing input: naive CD8+ T cells sorted from blood. The source of these receptors is a man younger than 30 in good health.

The chain joins TRBV2 to TRBJ2-2, with D possibly being TRBD1 or TRBD2 (6 bases each). Germline CDR1 and CDR2: SNHLY and FYNNEI. The CDR3 loop spans 15 amino acids. Between the trimmed V and J ends, which lost 5 bases and 6 bases, there was a span of 16 bases. The CDR3 DNA sequence: TGTGCCAGCAGTTCAGGGGACTTAGCTCCCGGGGAGCTGTTTTTT. Its translation: CASSSGDLAPGELFF. The variable domain in full, completed from reference TRBV2 and TRBJ2-2, reads EPEVTQTPSHQVTQMGQEVILRCVPISNHLYFYWYRQILGQKVEFLVSFYNNEISEKSEIFDDQFSVERPDGSNFTLKIRSTKLEDSAMYFCASSSGDLAPGELFFGEGSRLTVL.

As for this clone: Other nucleotide sequences in the sample specify the same CDR3. The rearrangement links TRBV9 to TRBJ2-7; TRBD2 might be the D (6 bases). The germline V and J ends were trimmed by 0 bases and 0 bases, with 10 bases remaining between them. This CDR3 region has 15 residues. Germline lookup yields CDR1 SGDLS and CDR2 YYNGEE. In nucleotides, the CDR3 is TGTGCCAGCAGCGTAGAAGCGGGTGGCTCCTACGAGCAGTACTTC. The encoded protein is CASSVEAGGSYEQYF. Drawing the rest from reference TRBV9 and TRBJ2-7, the complete variable domain is DSGVTQTPKHLITATGQRVTLRCSPRSGDLSVYWYQQSLDQGLQFLIQYYNGEERAKGNILERFSAQQFPDLHSELNLSSLELGDSALYFCASSVEAGGSYEQYFGPGTRLTVT.

The genes are TRBV29-1 and TRBJ1-1; D gene ambiguous. CDR3 size: 14 residues. V lost 5 bases to trimming and J lost 0 bases, with 13 bases between them. The germline gives CDR1 SQVTM, CDR2 ANQGSEA. The CDR3, as DNA: TGCAGCGTTATAGGAACAGAGATGAACACTGAAGCTTTCTTT. Translating gives CSVIGTEMNTEAFF. The full variable domain, its missing parts supplied by reference TRBV29-1 and TRBJ1-1, is SAVISQKPSRDICQRGTSLTIQCQVDSQVTMMFWYRQQPGQSLTLIATANQGSEATYESGFVIDKFPISRPNLTFSTLTVSNMSPEDSSIYLCSVIGTEMNTEAFFGQGTRLTVV.

This sequence joins TRBV4-3 and TRBJ2-1, with 8 bases lining up with TRBD2. Trimming took 0 bases from V and 4 from J; bases not matched to a gene: 8. Germline V CDR1 and CDR2: LGHNA, YSLEER. The CDR3 covers 17 residues. The CDR3 nucleotides are TGCGCCAGCAGCCAAGATCAGGCTAGCGGGCTTTACAATGAGCAGTTCTTC. This gives the protein CASSQDQASGLYNEQFF.

This clone was observed once. The gene calls are TRBV29-1 and TRBJ2-3, with TRBD1 identical over 10 bases. Losses at the gene ends were 6 bases for V and 5 bases for J; bases not matched to a gene: 5. The CDR3 extends over 13 amino acids. Germline V gene sequence: CDR1 SQVTM, CDR2 ANQGSEA. This CDR3 reads CSVSDRGVDTQYF. The CDR3, as DNA: TGCAGCGTCTCGGACAGGGGGGTAGATACGCAGTATTTT.

This chain links TRBV7-2 with TRBJ2-3, with a tentative D call TRBD2 (6 bases). Germline CDR1 and CDR2: SGHTA and FQGNSA. V was cut by 5 bases and J by 4 bases, with 22 bases left in between. CDR3 length equals 17 residues. Here the CDR3 DNA reads TGTGCCAGCAGCCCCGGGACTGTCTTACACCGGGCAGATACGCAGTATTTT. Its translation is CASSPGTVLHRADTQYF.

The gene calls are TRBV7-9 and TRBJ2-1; D is unresolved. V gave up 5 bases and J gave up 1 base, with 9 bases separating them. Germline CDR1 reads SEHNR; CDR2 reads FQNEAQ (reference sequence). The CDR3 consists of 14 residues. The CDR3 DNA is TGTGCCAGCAGCCAGGATAGTTCCTACAATGAGCAGTTCTTC. Protein product: CASSQDSSYNEQFF. The full variable domain, with the rest looked up from reference TRBV7-9 and TRBJ2-1, is DTGVSQNPRHKITKRGQNVTFRCDPISEHNRLYWYRQTLGQGPEFLTYFQNEAQLEKSRLLSDRFSAERPKGSFSTLEIQRTEQGDSAMYLCASSQDSSYNEQFFGPGTRLTVL.

The CDR3 here is CASSLVQGGSTEAFF. CDR3 nucleotide sequence: TGTGCCAGCAGCTTAGTACAGGGTGGAAGCACTGAAGCTTTCTTT. The rearrangement links TRBV7-2 to TRBJ1-1; D might be TRBD1 (6 bases). Deletions cut 1 base from V and 4 bases from J, with 13 bases between. Germline CDR1 reads SGHTA; CDR2 reads FQGNSA. This CDR3 has 15 residues.

The chain has TRBV27 and TRBJ1-3, with D uncertain. The CDR3 totals 16 residues. V was clipped by 5 bases and J by 1 base, with 15 bases between them. Germline CDR1 is MNHEY and CDR2 is SMNVEV (reference sequence). CDR3 nucleotides: TGTGCCAGCAGTCCACAACCCATCGGGTCTGGAAACACCATATATTTT. This translates into CASSPQPIGSGNTIYF.

The chain's CDR3 is CASSLRRELYF. The CDR3 DNA follows: TGTGCCAGCAGCTTGAGGCGGGAGCTGTACTTC. The rearrangement joins TRBV5-8 to TRBJ2-5, with 7 nucleotides matching TRBD2. CDR3 length: 11 amino acids. V lost 1 base and J lost 13; bases outside the gene matches: 4. Germline values: CDR1 SGHTS, CDR2 YDEGEE.

The chain joins TRBV10-3 to TRBJ2-1; possible D gene TRBD2, 6 bases. Per germline, CDR1 ENHRY and CDR2 SYGVKD. The CDR3 consists of 14 residues. V lost 8 bases, J lost 2 bases, and 13 bases lay in between. CDR3 in DNA: TGTGCCATCCGGGGGTCCGGAGCCTACAATGAGCAGTTCTTC. This sequence encodes CAIRGSGAYNEQFF.

The genes are TRBV2 and TRBJ1-5; D may be TRBD1 (6 bases). This CDR3 contains 19 residues. CDR1 and CDR2 from the germline V gene are SNHLY and FYNNEI. The V end lost 5 bases, the J end lost 0 bases, and 23 bases lay between the germline ends. The CDR3 DNA reads as TGTGCCAGCAGTACATCAATGTGGGGGGCAACTCATAGCAATCAGCCCCAGCATTTT. It codes for CASSTSMWGATHSNQPQHF.

Comment on this clone: This sample includes further DNA sequences coding for the same CDR3. V gene TRBV27 combines with J gene TRBJ2-3, with 14 bases lining up with TRBD2. Germline V gene data show CDR1 as MNHEY and CDR2 as SMNVEV (reference sequence). This CDR3 region has 16 residues. V gave up 5 bases and J gave up 6 bases; unmatched junction bases: 7. CDR3 DNA: TGTGCCAGCAGTCTTGGACTAGCGGGGGGTTCGGATACGCAGTATTTT. This gives the protein CASSLGLAGGSDTQYF.

The genes are TRBV28 and TRBJ2-2; weak D call: TRBD1 (6 bases). The CDR3 contains 14 residues. Germline V lookup: CDR1 MDHEN, CDR2 SYDVKM. V dropped 5 bases and J dropped 3 bases, with 10 bases sitting between them. DNA for the CDR3: TGTGCCAGCAGTAGGACAGATTACACCGGGGAGCTGTTTTTT. Translation gives CASSRTDYTGELFF.

This clone has a handful of counts. The genes are TRBV25-1 and TRBJ1-4; D gene ambiguous. The CDR3 loop spans 14 amino acids. Germline-derived CDR1 and CDR2 are MGHDK and SYGVNS. With 8 bases removed from V and 0 bases from J, the gap between germline ends came to 10 bases. The CDR3 bases are TGTGCCAGCGGTGTCGGATCAACTAATGAAAAACTGTTTTTT. This codes for CASGVGSTNEKLFF.

Details on this clone: The sample holds other DNA sequences that translate to the same CDR3. The rearrangement uses TRBV27 and TRBJ2-3; 9 bases map to TRBD2. The CDR3 spans 16 residues. Germline-derived CDR1 and CDR2 are MNHEY and SMNVEV (reference sequence). Losses at the gene ends were 1 base for V and 0 bases for J; bases not matched to a gene: 2. This chain's CDR3 is CASSLLAGGSTDTQYF. The CDR3, as DNA: TGTGCCAGCAGTTTATTGGCGGGGGGGAGCACAGATACGCAGTATTTT.